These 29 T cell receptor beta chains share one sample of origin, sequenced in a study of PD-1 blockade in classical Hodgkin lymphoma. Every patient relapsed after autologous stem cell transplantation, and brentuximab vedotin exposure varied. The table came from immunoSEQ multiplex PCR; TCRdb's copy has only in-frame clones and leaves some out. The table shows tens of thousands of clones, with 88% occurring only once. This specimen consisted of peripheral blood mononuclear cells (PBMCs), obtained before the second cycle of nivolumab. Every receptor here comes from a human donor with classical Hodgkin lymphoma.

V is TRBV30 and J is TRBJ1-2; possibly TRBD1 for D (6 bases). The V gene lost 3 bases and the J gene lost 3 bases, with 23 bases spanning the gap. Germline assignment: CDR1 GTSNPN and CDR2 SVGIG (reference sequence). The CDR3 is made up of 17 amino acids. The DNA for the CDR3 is TGTGCCTGGAGGGCCTATCTTAACAGGGTGGAGGACTATGGCTACACCTTC. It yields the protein CAWRAYLNRVEDYGYTF.

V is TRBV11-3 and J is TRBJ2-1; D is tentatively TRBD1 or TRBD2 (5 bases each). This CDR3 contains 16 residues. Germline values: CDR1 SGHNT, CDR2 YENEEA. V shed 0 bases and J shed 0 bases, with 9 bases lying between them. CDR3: CASSLDSGASYNEQFF. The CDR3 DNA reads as TGTGCCAGCAGCTTAGATTCCGGGGCCTCCTACAATGAGCAGTTCTTC.

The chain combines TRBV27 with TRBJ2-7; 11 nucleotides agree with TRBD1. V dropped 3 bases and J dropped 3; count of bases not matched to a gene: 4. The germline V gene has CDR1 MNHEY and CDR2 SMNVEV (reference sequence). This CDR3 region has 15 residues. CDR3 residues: CASSLGGTGGYEQYF. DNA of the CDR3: TGTGCCAGCAGTTTGGGCGGGACAGGGGGCTACGAGCAGTACTTC.

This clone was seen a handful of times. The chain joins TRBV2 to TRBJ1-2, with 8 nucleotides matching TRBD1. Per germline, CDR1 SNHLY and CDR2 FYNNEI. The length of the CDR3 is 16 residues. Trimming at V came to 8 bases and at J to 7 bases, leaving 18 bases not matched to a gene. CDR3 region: CASARRPGQAIGGYTF. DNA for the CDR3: TGTGCCAGCGCGAGACGACCGGGACAGGCTATCGGTGGCTACACCTTC.

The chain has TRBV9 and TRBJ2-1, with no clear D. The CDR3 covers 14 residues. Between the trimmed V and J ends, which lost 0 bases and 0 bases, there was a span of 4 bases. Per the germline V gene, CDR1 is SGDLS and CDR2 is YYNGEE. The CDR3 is CASSVDSSYNEQFF. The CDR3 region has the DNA TGTGCCAGCAGCGTAGATAGCTCCTACAATGAGCAGTTCTTC.

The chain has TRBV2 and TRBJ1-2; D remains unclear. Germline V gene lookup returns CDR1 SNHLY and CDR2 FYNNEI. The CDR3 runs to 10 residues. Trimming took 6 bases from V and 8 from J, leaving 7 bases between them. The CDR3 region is CASSGQGYTF. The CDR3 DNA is TGTGCCAGCAGCGGGCAGGGCTACACCTTC.

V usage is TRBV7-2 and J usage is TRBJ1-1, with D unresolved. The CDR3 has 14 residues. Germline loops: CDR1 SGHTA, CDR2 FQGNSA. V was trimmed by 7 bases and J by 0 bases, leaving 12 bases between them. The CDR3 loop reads CASNPPRLNTEAFF. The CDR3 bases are TGTGCCAGCAACCCCCCACGGTTGAACACTGAAGCTTTCTTT.

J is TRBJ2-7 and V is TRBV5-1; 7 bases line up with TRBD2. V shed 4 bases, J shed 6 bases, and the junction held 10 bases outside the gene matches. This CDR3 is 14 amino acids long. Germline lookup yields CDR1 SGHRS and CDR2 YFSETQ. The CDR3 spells CASSPAPSGGEQYF. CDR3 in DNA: TGCGCCAGCAGCCCCGCCCCTAGCGGAGGCGAGCAGTACTTC.

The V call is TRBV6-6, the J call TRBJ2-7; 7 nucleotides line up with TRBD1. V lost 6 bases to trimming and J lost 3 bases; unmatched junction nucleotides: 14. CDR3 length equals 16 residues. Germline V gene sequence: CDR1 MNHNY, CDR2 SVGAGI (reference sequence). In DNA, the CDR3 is TGTGCCAGCAGGACTTCCGGACAGGAGACTTTCTACGAGCAGTACTTC. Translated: CASRTSGQETFYEQYF.

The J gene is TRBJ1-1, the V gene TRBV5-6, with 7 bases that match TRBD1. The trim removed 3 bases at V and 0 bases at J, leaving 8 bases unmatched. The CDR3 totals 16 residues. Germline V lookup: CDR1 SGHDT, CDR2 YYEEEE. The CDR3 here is CASSSAGQPMNTEAFF. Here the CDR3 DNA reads TGTGCCAGCAGCTCCGCGGGACAGCCCATGAACACTGAAGCTTTCTTT.

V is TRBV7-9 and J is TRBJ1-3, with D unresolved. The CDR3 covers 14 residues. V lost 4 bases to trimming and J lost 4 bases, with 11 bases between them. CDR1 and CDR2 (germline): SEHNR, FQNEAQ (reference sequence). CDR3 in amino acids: CASSSSGAGNTIYF. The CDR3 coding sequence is TGTGCCAGCAGCTCCAGTGGCGCCGGAAACACCATATATTTT.

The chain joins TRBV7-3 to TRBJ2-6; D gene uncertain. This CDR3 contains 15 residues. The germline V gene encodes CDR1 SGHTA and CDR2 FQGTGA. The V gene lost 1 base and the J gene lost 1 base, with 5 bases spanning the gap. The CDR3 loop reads CASSLSPSGANVLTF. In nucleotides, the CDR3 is TGTGCCAGCAGCTTAAGTCCATCTGGGGCCAACGTCCTGACTTTC. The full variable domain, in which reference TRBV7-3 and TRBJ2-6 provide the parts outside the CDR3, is GAGVSQTPSNKVTEKGKYVELRCDPISGHTALYWYRQSLGQGPEFLIYFQGTGAADDSGLPNDRFFAVRPEGSVSTLKIQRTERGDSAVYLCASSLSPSGANVLTFGAGSRLTVL.

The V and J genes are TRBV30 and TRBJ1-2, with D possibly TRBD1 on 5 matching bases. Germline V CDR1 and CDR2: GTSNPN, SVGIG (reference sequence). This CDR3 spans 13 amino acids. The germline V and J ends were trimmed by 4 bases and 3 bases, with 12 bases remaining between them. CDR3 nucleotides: TGTGCCTGGAAGGGCGACAGTTACTATGGCTACACCTTC. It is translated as CAWKGDSYYGYTF.

The CDR3 reads CAWGDSTDTQYF. For the CDR3, the DNA is TGTGCCTGGGGTGATAGCACAGATACGCAGTATTTT. V gene TRBV30 combines with J gene TRBJ2-3, with D unclear. This CDR3 region has 12 residues. Germline-derived CDR1 and CDR2 are GTSNPN and SVGIG (reference sequence). Trimming removed 5 bases from V and 0 bases from J, with 6 bases in between.

The CDR3 reads CASSLGQGGGDTQYF. CDR3 bases: TGCGCCAGCAGCTTGGGGCAGGGGGGAGGAGATACGCAGTATTTT. The gene calls are TRBV5-1 and TRBJ2-3; the D gene is possibly TRBD1 (7 bases). This CDR3 is built from 15 residues. CDR1 and CDR2 (germline): SGHRS, YFSETQ. The V end was cut by 0 bases, the J end by 5 bases, with 13 bases between.

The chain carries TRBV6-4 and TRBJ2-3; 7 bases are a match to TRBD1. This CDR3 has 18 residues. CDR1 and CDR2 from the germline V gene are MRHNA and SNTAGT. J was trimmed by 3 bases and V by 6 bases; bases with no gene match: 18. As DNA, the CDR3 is TGTGCCAGCAGGGCCCAAATCGACAGGGCTTGGAGGACAGATACGCAGTATTTT. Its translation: CASRAQIDRAWRTDTQYF.

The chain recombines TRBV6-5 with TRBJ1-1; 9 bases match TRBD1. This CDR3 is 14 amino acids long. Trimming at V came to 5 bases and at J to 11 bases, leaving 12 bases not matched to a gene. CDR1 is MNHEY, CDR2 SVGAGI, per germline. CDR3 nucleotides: TGTGCCAGCAGTCCAACGAACCGGGACAGGGAGGCTTTCTTT. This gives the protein CASSPTNRDREAFF.

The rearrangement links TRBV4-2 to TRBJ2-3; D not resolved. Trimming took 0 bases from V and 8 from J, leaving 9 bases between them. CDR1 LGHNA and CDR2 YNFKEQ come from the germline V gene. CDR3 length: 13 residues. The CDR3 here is CASSQDQMGTQYF. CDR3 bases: TGTGCCAGCAGCCAAGATCAGATGGGTACGCAGTATTTT.

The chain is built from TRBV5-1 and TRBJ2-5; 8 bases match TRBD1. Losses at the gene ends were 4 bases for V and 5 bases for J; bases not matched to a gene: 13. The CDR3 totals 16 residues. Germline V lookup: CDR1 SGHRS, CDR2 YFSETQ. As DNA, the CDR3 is TGCGCCAGCAGCCTGGGGGGACAGGCCGCAGGGGAGACCCAGTACTTC. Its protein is CASSLGGQAAGETQYF.

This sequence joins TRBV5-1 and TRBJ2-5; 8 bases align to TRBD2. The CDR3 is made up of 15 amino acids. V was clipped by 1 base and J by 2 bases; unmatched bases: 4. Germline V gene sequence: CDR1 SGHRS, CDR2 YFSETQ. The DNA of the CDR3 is TGCGCCAGCAGCTTGACGGGGGGGACTCAAGAGACCCAGTACTTC. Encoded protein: CASSLTGGTQETQYF.

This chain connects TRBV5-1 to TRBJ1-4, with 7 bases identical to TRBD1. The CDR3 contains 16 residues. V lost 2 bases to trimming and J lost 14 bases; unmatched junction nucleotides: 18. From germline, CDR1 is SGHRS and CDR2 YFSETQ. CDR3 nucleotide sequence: TGCGCCAGCAGCTTAGGGGACAGCAGGACCGGTGGTTTCCTGTTTTTT. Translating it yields CASSLGDSRTGGFLFF. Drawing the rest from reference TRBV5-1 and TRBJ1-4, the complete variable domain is KAGVTQTPRYLIKTRGQQVTLSCSPISGHRSVSWYQQTPGQGLQFLFEYFSETQRNKGNFPGRFSGRQFSNSRSEMNVSTLELGDSALYLCASSLGDSRTGGFLFFGSGTQLSVL.

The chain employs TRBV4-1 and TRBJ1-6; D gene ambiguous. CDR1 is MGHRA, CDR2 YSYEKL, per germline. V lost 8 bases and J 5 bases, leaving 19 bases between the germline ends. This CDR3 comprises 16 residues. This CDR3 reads CASREAGLLDNSPLHF. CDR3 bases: TGCGCCAGCCGTGAGGCCGGGCTACTGGATAATTCACCCCTCCACTTT.

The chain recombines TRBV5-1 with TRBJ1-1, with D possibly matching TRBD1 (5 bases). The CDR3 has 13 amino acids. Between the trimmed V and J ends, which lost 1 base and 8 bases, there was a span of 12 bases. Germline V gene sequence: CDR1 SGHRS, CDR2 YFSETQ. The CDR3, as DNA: TGCGCCAGCAGCTTGAGCAGGGCGGCCGAAGCTTTCTTT. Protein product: CASSLSRAAEAFF.

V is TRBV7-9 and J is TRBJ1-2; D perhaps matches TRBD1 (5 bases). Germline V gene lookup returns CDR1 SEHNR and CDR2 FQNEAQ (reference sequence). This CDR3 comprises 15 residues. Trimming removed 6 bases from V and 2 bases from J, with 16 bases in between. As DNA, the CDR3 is TGTGCCAGCAGTTATCCGGGACTCCAGAACTATGGCTACACCTTC. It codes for CASSYPGLQNYGYTF.

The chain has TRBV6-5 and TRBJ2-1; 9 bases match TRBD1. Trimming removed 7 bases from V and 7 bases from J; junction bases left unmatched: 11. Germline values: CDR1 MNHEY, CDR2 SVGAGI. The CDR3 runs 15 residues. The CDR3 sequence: CASNYGTGSGNEQFF. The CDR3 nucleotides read TGTGCCAGCAACTACGGGACAGGGAGTGGGAATGAGCAGTTCTTC.

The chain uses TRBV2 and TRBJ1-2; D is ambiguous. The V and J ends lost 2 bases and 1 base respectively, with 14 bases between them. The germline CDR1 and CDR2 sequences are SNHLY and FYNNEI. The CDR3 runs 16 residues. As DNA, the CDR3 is TGTGCCAGCAGTGAACAGGAACCCGTTAATAACTATGGCTACACCTTC. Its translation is CASSEQEPVNNYGYTF.

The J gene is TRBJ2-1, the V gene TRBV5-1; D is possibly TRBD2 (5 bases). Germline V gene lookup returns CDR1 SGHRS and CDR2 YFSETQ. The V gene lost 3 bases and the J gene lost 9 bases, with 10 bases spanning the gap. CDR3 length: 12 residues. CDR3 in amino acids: CASSWVRGEQFF. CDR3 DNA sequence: TGCGCCAGCAGCTGGGTCCGGGGTGAGCAGTTCTTC.

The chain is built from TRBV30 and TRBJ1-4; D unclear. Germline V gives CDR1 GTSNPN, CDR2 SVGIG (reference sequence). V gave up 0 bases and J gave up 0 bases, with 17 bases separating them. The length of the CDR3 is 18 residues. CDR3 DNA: TGTGCCTGGAGTGTAGGGCATACAATCCCCGCAACTAATGAAAAACTGTTTTTT. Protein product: CAWSVGHTIPATNEKLFF.

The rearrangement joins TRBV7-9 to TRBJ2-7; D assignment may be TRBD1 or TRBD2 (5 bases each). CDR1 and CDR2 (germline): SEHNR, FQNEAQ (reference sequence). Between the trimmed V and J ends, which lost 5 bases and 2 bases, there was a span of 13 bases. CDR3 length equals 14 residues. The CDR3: CASSPGFGAYEQYF. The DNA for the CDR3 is TGTGCCAGCAGCCCAGGGTTCGGGGCCTACGAGCAGTACTTC. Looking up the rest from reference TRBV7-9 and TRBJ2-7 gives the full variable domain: DTGVSQNPRHKITKRGQNVTFRCDPISEHNRLYWYRQTLGQGPEFLTYFQNEAQLEKSRLLSDRFSAERPKGSFSTLEIQRTEQGDSAMYLCASSPGFGAYEQYFGPGTRLTVT.